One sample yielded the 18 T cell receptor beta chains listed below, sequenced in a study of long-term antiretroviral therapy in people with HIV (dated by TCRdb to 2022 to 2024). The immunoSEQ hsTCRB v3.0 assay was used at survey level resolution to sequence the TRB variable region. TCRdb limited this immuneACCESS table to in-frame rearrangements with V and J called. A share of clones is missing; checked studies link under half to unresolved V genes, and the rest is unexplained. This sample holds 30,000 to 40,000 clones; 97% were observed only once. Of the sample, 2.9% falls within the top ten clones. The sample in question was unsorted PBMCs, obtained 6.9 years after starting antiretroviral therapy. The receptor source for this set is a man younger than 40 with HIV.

The CDR3 spells CASSHTGEQYF. As DNA, the CDR3 is TGTGCCAGCAGCCACACTGGGGAGCAGTACTTC. The chain has TRBV6-5 and TRBJ2-7; D unresolved. The CDR3 spans 11 residues. Trimming left V 6 bases short and J 7 bases short, with 10 bases between. Germline CDR1 is MNHEY and CDR2 is SVGAGI.

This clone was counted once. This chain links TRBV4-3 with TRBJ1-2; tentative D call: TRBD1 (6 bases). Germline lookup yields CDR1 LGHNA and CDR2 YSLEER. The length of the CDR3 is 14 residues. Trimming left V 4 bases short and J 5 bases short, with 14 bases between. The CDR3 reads CASSPVGGQYGYTF. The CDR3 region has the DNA TGCGCCAGCAGCCCCGTGGGGGGGCAATATGGCTACACCTTC.

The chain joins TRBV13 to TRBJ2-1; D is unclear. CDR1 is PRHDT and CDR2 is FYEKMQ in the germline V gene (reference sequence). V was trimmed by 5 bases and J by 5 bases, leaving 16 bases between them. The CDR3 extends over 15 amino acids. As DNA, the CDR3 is TGTGCCAGCAGCCCTATTGTGGCCGGACACAATGAGCAGTTCTTC. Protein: CASSPIVAGHNEQFF.

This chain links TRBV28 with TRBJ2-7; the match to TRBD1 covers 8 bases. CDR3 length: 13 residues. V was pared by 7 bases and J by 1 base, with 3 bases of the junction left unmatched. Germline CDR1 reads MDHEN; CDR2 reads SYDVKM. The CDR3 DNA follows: TGTGCCAGCAAACAGGGGGTTTCCTACGAGCAGTACTTC. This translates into CASKQGVSYEQYF.

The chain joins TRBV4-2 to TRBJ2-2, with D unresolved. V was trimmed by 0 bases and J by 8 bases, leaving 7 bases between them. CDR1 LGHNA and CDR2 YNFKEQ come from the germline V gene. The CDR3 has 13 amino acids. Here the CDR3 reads CASSQDMEGELFF. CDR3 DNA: TGTGCCAGCAGCCAAGATATGGAGGGGGAGCTGTTTTTT.

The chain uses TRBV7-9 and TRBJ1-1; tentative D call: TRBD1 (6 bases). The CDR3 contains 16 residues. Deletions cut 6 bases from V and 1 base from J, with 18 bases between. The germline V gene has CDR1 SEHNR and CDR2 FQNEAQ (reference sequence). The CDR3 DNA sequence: TGTGCCAGCAGTACCTGGACCGGGACACCGAACACTGAAGCTTTCTTT. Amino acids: CASSTWTGTPNTEAFF.

CDR3 bases: TGTGCCAGCAGCTTAGTCTCCGCGGGAGGGGCTGGAGGGGAGCTGTTTTTT. Its protein is CASSLVSAGGAGGELFF. The chain recombines TRBV11-2 with TRBJ2-2, with 9 positions matching TRBD2. Trimming at V came to 1 base and at J to 8 bases, leaving 11 bases not matched to a gene. CDR3 length: 17 residues. Germline V lookup: CDR1 SGHAT, CDR2 FQNNGV. Filled out from reference TRBV11-2 and TRBJ2-2, the complete variable domain reads EAGVAQSPRYKIIEKRQSVAFWCNPISGHATLYWYQQILGQGPKLLIQFQNNGVVDDSQLPKDRFSAERLKGVDSTLKIQPAKLEDSAVYLCASSLVSAGGAGGELFFGEGSRLTVL.

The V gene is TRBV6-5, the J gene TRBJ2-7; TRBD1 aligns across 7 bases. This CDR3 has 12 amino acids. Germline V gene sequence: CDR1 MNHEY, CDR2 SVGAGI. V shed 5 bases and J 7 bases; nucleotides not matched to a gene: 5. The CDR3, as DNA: TGTGCCAGCAGTGACAGGGTCAGGGAGCAGTACTTC. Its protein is CASSDRVREQYF.

The CDR3 DNA is TGCGCCAGCAGCCAAGCAGGGGATCCCGCGGTAGAGCAGTTCTTC. This sequence encodes CASSQAGDPAVEQFF. The chain carries TRBV4-3 and TRBJ2-1; D may be TRBD1 (6 bases). Germline CDR1 reads LGHNA; CDR2 reads YSLEER. This CDR3 region has 15 residues. V was pared by 1 base and J by 10 bases, with 17 bases between.

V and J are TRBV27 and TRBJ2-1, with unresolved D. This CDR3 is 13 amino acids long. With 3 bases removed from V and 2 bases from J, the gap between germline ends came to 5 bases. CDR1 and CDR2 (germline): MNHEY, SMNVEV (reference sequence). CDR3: CASSFGAYNEQFF. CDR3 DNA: TGTGCCAGCAGTTTTGGAGCCTACAATGAGCAGTTCTTC.

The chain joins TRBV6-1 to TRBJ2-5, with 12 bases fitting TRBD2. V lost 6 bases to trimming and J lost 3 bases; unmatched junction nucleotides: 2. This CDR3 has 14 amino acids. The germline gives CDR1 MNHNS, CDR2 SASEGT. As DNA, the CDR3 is TGTGCCAGCAGAAGACTAGCGGGGGAAGAGACCCAGTACTTC. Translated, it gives CASRRLAGEETQYF.

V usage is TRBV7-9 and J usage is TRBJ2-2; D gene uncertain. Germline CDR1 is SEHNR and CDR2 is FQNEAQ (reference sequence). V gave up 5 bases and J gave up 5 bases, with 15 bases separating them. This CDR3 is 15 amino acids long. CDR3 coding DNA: TGTGCCAGCAGCGCCCCATGGATCGGGACCGGGGAGCTGTTTTTT. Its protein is CASSAPWIGTGELFF. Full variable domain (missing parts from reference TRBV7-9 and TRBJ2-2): DTGVSQNPRHKITKRGQNVTFRCDPISEHNRLYWYRQTLGQGPEFLTYFQNEAQLEKSRLLSDRFSAERPKGSFSTLEIQRTEQGDSAMYLCASSAPWIGTGELFFGEGSRLTVL.

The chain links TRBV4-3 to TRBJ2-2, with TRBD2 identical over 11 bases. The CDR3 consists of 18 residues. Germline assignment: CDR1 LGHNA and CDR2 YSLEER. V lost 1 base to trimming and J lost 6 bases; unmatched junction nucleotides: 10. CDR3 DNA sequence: TGCGCCAGCAGCCAAGGATCGACTAGCGGGAATGTAGCCGGGGAGCTGTTTTTT. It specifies CASSQGSTSGNVAGELFF.

The CDR3 sequence is CASSLGRGGSETQYF. The CDR3 nucleotides are TGCGCCAGCAGCTTGGGAAGGGGGGGGTCAGAGACCCAGTACTTC. V and J are TRBV5-1 and TRBJ2-5; D may be TRBD2 (7 bases). The length of the CDR3 is 15 residues. Trimming shortened V by 0 bases and J by 4 bases, and 13 bases separated the two germline ends. CDR1 is SGHRS, CDR2 YFSETQ, per germline.

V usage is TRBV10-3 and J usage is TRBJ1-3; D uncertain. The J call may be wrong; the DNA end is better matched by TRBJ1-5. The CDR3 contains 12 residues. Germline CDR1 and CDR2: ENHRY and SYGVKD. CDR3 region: CAISEESRGQHF. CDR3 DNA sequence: TGTGCCATCAGTGAGGAGTCCCGGGGCCAGCATTTT.

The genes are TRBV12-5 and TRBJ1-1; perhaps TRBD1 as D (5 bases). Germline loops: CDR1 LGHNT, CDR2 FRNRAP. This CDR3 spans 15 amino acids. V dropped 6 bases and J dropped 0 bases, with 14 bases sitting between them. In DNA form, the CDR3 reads TGTGCTAGTGGCAGAGAGGAGGGGATGAACACTGAAGCTTTCTTT. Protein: CASGREEGMNTEAFF.

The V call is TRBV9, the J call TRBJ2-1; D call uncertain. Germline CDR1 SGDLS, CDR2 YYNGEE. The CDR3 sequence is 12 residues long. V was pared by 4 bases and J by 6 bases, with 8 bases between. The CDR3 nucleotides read TGTGCCAGCAGCCCCCACGGCAATGAGCAGTTCTTC. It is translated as CASSPHGNEQFF.

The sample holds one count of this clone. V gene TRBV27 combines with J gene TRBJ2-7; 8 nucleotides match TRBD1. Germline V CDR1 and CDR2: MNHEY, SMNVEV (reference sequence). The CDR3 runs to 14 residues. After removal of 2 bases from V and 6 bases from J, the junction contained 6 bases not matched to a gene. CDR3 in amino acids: CASSLLPGGGEQYF. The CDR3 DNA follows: TGTGCCAGCAGTTTACTTCCAGGGGGCGGCGAGCAGTACTTC.